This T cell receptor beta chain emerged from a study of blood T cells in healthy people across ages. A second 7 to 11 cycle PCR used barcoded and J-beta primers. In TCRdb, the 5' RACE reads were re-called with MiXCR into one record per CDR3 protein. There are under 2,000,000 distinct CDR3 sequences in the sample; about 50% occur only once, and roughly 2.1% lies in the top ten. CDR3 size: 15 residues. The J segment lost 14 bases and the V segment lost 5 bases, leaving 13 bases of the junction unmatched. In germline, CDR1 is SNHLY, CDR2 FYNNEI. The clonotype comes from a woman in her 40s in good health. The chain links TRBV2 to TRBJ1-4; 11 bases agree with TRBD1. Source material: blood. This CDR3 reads CASSPRTGGFRTLFF. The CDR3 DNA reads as TGTGCCAGCAGTCCCCGGACAGGGGGCTTTCGAACCCTGTTTTTT.